A single sample gave rise to the 3 T cell receptor beta chains below, sequenced in a study of beta chain features in type 1 diabetes. Isolated RNA was reverse transcribed in full, so expressed TCRB transcripts were sequenced. Assay used: immunoSEQ multiplex PCR; TCRdb lists only in-frame clones, some missing. The data contain about 360,000 clones, over 9.5% of them singletons. Sequenced sample: naive CD4+ T cells from blood. Receptors originate from a man aged 18 to 30 in good health.

This clone was detected ten times or more. The V and J genes are TRBV7-9 and TRBJ2-1; D possibly corresponds to TRBD1 (6 bases). In germline, CDR1 is SEHNR, CDR2 FQNEAQ (reference sequence). The CDR3 totals 12 residues. DNA for the CDR3: TGTGTGACTTCCCGCAGGGGAGATGAGCAGTTCTTC. Translated: CVTSRRGDEQFF.

This clone has more than one count but fewer than ten. This chain links TRBV7-9 with TRBJ2-5; D gene ambiguous. Trimming took off 2 bases at V and 3 bases at J, with 10 bases between the two ends. There are 14 residues in the CDR3. Per germline, CDR1 SEHNR and CDR2 FQNEAQ (reference sequence). The CDR3 sequence: CASSLRIAEETQYF. CDR3 DNA sequence: TGTGCCAGCAGCTTAAGGATAGCAGAAGAGACCCAGTACTTC. The full variable domain, rest sourced from reference TRBV7-9 and TRBJ2-5, is DTGVSQNPRHKITKRGQNVTFRCDPISEHNRLYWYRQTLGQGPEFLTYFQNEAQLEKSRLLSDRFSAERPKGSFSTLEIQRTEQGDSAMYLCASSLRIAEETQYFGPGTRLLVL.

Only a few counts were recorded for this clone. This rearrangement joins TRBV23-1 to TRBJ2-7, with D perhaps matching TRBD1 (5 bases). Being an ORF, TRBV23-1 has a function that is uncertain. Trimming removed 7 bases at V and 2 bases at J, with 21 bases between. The CDR3 spans 16 residues. The CDR3 reads CASITPWQGVPYEQYF. CDR3 DNA: TGCGCCAGCATAACCCCGTGGCAGGGTGTACCCTACGAGCAGTACTTC.